One and the same sample provided the 9 T cell receptor beta chains below, sequenced in a study of T cell repertoires in cytomegalovirus infection. TCRdb re-analysed the reads in MiXCR, keeping a single row per CDR3 protein. The data show 100,000 to 150,000 distinct CDR3 sequences, with approximately 9.2% seen just once and 10% held by the top ten. Source material: PBMCs. The origin of the receptors is a human donor in good health (CMV status not recorded). Some clones in this sample may be carry-over from other donors' samples.

Many counts were recorded for this clonotype. The genes are TRBV28 and TRBJ1-1; 7 bases match TRBD1. The V segment lost 6 bases and the J segment 7 bases; nucleotides outside the gene matches: 5. Germline values: CDR1 MDHEN, CDR2 SYDVKM. The CDR3 spans 12 residues. As DNA, the CDR3 is TGTGCCAGCAGCCTTCGACAGGGTGAAGCTTTCTTT. It specifies CASSLRQGEAFF.

The sample holds a few counts of this clonotype. The chain has TRBV6-2 or TRBV6-3 and TRBJ2-1; 7 bases align to TRBD1. V lost 6 bases, J lost 3 bases, and 8 bases stayed unmatched. Germline V CDR1 and CDR2: MNHEY, SVGEGT. The CDR3 has 15 residues. Here the CDR3 reads CASRRRDSDYNEQFF. The CDR3 nucleotides read TGTGCCAGCAGGCGCCGGGACAGTGACTACAATGAGCAGTTCTTC.

Ten or more counts support this clonotype. The chain has TRBV7-9 and TRBJ1-1; 8 nucleotides match TRBD1. The CDR3 runs to 16 residues. V lost 4 bases, J lost 10 bases, and 17 bases stayed unmatched. CDR1 and CDR2 from the germline V gene are SEHNR and FQNEAQ (reference sequence). DNA for the CDR3: TGTGCCAGCAGCTCTTCACCGGGACAGGCACCCGTCGGAGCTTTCTTT. Its translation: CASSSSPGQAPVGAFF.

This clonotype was recorded many times. This chain links TRBV7-2 with TRBJ2-3; TRBD2 agrees at 10 bases. The V segment lost 6 bases and the J segment 11 bases; nucleotides outside the gene matches: 11. The CDR3 extends over 14 amino acids. CDR1 SGHTA and CDR2 FQGNSA come from the germline V gene. CDR3 residues: CASSPSGGGWGQYF. The CDR3, as DNA: TGTGCCAGCAGTCCGAGCGGGGGGGGCTGGGGGCAGTATTTT.

This clonotype was seen repeatedly, ten times or more. The genes are TRBV28 and TRBJ1-3; 9 nucleotides align to TRBD1. Germline V CDR1 and CDR2: MDHEN, SYDVKM. Unmatched junction bases numbered 2, after V lost 2 bases and J lost 0 bases. The CDR3 is made up of 16 amino acids. The CDR3 loop is CASSLGTGYSGNTIYF. The DNA of the CDR3 is TGTGCCAGCAGTTTAGGGACAGGGTACTCTGGAAACACCATATATTTT.

This clonotype has ten or more counts. The V and J genes are TRBV6-1 and TRBJ1-1; no clear D gene. The V end was cut by 6 bases, the J end by 1 base, with 6 bases between. The CDR3 extends over 12 amino acids. The germline gives CDR1 MNHNS, CDR2 SASEGT. This CDR3 reads CASSRTNTEAFF. The CDR3 DNA is TGTGCCAGCAGCAGGACGAACACTGAAGCTTTCTTT.

Ten or more counts support this clonotype. The chain recombines TRBV19 with TRBJ2-5, with TRBD2 matching over 7 bases. There are 14 residues in the CDR3. Per the germline V gene, CDR1 is LNHDA and CDR2 is SQIVND (reference sequence). Trimming took 3 bases from V and 5 from J; bases not matched to a gene: 6. As DNA, the CDR3 is TGTGCCAGTAGTATCTCGACTAGCCGGGAGACCCAGTACTTC. Its protein is CASSISTSRETQYF.

This clonotype has a count of ten or more. This chain links TRBV15 with TRBJ2-5, with 7 bases identical to TRBD1. This CDR3 is 16 amino acids long. The germline gives CDR1 LNHNV, CDR2 YYDKDF (reference sequence). V lost 2 bases to trimming and J lost 1 base; unmatched junction nucleotides: 7. For the CDR3, the DNA is TGTGCCACCAGCAGACACGACGGGACAGTCCAAGAGACCCAGTACTTC. Encoded protein: CATSRHDGTVQETQYF.

This clonotype was counted many times. The gene calls are TRBV15 and TRBJ1-4; 7 nucleotides line up with TRBD1. Germline CDR1 reads LNHNV; CDR2 reads YYDKDF (reference sequence). The CDR3 is 19 amino acids. The J segment lost 0 bases and the V segment lost 2 bases, leaving 12 bases of the junction unmatched. DNA of the CDR3: TGTGCCACCAGCAGAACTGGAGGAGGGGGCTATGCAACTAATGAAAAACTGTTTTTT. Residues: CATSRTGGGGYATNEKLFF.